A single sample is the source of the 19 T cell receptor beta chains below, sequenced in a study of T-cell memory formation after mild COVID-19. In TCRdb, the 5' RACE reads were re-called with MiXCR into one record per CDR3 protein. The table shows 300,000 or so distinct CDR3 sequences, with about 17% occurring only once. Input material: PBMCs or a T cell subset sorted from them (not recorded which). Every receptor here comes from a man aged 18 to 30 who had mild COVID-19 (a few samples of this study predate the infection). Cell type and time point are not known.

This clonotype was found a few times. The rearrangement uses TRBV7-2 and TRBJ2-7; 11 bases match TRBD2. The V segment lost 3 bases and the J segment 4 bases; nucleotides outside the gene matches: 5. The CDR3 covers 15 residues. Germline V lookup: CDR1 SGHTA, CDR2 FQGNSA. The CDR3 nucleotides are TGTGCCAGCAGCTTGACTAGCGGGGAATCGTACGAGCAGTACTTC. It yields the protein CASSLTSGESYEQYF.

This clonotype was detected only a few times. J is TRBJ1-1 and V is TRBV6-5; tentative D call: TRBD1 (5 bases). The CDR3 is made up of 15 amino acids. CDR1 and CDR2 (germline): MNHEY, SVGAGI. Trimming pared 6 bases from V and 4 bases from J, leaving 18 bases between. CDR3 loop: CASSYNQGLGTEAFF. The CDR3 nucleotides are TGTGCCAGCAGCTATAATCAGGGATTGGGCACTGAAGCTTTCTTT.

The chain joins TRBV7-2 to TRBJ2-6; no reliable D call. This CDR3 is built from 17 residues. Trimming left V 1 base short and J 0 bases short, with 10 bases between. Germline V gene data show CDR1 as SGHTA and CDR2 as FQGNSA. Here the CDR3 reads CASSLDLVSSGANVLTF. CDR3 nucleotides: TGTGCCAGCAGCTTAGATCTGGTTAGCTCTGGGGCCAACGTCCTGACTTTC.

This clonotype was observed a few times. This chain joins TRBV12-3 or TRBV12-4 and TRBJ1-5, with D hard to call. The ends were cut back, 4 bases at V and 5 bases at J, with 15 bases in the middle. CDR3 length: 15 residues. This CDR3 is CASSSYSGTDQPQHF. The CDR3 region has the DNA TGTGCCAGCAGTTCCTACTCGGGAACCGATCAGCCCCAGCATTTT.

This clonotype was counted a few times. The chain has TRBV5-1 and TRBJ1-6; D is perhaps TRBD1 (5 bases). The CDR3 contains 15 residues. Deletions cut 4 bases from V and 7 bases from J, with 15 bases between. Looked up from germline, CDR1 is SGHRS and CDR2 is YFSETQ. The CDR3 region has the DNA TGCGCCAGCAGCCTCGGGGCCCGGGCGAATTCACCCCTCCACTTT. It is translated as CASSLGARANSPLHF.

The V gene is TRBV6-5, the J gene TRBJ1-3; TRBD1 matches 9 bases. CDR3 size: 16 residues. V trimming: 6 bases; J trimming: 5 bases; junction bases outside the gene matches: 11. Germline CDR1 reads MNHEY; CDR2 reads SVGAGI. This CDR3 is CASSPYGDRGRNTIYF. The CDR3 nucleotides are TGTGCCAGCAGCCCCTACGGAGACAGGGGGAGAAACACCATATATTTT.

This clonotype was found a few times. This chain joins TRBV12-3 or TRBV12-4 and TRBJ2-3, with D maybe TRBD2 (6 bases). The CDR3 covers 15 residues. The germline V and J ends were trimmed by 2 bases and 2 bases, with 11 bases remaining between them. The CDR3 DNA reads TGTGCCAGCAGTTTATTTGCGGGGAACACAGATACGCAGTATTTT. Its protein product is CASSLFAGNTDTQYF.

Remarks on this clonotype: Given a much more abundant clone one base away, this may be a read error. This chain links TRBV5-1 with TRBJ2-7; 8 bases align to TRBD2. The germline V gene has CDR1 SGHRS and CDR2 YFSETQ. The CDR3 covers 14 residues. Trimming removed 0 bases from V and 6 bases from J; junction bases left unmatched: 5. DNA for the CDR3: TGCGCCAGCAGCTTGGAGCACGGGGGGGGCGAGCAGTACGTC. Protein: CASSLEHGGGEQYV.

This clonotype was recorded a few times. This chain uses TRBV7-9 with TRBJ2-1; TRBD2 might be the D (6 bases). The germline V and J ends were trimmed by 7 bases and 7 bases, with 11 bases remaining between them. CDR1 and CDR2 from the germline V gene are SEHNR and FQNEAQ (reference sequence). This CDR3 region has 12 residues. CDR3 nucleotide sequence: TGTGCCAGCATCCGTGGGGGGAATGAGCAGTTCTTC. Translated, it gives CASIRGGNEQFF.

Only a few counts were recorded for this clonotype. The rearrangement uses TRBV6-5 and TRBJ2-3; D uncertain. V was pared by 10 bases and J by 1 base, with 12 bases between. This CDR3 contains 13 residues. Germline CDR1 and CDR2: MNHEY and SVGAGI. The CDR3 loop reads CATKAHGTDTQYF. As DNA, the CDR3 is TGTGCCACTAAAGCTCATGGCACAGATACGCAGTATTTT.

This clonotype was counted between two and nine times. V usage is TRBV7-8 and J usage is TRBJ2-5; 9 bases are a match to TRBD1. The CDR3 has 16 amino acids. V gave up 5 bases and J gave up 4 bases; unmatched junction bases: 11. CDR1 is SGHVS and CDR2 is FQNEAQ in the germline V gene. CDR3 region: CASSLRDRDRGETQYF. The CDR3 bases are TGTGCCAGCAGCCTACGGGACAGGGACCGCGGAGAGACCCAGTACTTC. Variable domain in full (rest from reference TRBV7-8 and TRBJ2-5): GAGVSQSPRYKVAKRGQDVALRCDPISGHVSLFWYQQALGQGPEFLTYFQNEAQLDKSGLPSDRFFAERPEGSVSTLKIQRTQQEDSAVYLCASSLRDRDRGETQYFGPGTRLLVL.

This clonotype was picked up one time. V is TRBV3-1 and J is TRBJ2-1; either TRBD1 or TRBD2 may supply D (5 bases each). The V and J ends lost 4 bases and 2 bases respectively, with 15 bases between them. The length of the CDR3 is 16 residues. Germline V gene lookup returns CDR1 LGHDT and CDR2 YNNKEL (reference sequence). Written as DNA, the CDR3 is TGTGCCAGCAGCCCTGGAACCGGGGCAGCCTACAATGAGCAGTTCTTC. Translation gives CASSPGTGAAYNEQFF.

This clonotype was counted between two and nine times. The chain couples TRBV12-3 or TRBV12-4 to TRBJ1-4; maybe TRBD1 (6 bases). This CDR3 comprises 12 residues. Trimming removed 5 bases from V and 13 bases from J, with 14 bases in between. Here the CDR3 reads CASSQPTGTLFF. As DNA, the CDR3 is TGTGCCAGCAGTCAGCCGACAGGAACACTGTTTTTT.

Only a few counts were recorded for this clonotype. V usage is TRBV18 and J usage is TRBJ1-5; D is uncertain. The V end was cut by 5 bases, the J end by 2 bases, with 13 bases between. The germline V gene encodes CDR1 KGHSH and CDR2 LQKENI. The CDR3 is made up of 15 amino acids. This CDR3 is CASSRLPYGNQPQHF. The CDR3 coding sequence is TGTGCCAGCTCAAGACTGCCATATGGCAATCAGCCCCAGCATTTT.

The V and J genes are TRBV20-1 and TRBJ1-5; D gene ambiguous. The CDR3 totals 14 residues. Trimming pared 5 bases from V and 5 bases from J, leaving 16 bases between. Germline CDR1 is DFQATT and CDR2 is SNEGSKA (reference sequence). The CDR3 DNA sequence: TGCAGTGCTCCTGAGGGAGGATACGATCAGCCCCAGCATTTT. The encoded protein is CSAPEGGYDQPQHF.

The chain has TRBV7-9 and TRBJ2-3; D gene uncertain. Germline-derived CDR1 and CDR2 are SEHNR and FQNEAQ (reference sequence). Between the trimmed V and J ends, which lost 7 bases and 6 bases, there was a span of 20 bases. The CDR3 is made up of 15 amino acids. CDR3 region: CASTAVDLGPDTQYF. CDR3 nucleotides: TGTGCCAGCACCGCCGTCGATCTTGGGCCCGATACGCAGTATTTT.

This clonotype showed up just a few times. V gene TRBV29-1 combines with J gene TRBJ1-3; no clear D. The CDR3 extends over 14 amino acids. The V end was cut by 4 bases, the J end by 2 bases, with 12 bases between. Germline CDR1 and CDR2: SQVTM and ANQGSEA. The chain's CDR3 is CSVVGVETGNTIYF. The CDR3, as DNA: TGCAGCGTTGTGGGCGTTGAGACTGGAAACACCATATATTTT.

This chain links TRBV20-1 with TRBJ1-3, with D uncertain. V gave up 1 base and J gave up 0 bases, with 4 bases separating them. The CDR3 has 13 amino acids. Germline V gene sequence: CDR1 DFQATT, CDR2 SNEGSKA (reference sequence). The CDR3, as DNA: TGCAGTGCTAGAGCAACCTCTGGAAACACCATATATTTT. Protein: CSARATSGNTIYF.

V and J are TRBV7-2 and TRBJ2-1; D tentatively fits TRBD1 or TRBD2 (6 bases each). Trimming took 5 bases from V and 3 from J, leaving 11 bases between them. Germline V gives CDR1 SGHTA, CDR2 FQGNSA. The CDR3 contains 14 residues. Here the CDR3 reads CASSPGGRYNEQFF. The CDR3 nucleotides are TGTGCCAGCAGCCCCGGGGGCCGCTACAATGAGCAGTTCTTC.